This is a list of T cell receptor beta chains from one sample in a study of beta chain features in type 1 diabetes. Libraries were prepared by immunoSEQ multiplex PCR; TCRdb keeps only in-frame clonotypes and omits some of them. This table has under 950,000 clones, roughly 15% appearing once. The sample comprised naive CD4+ T cells from blood. The receptors originated from a woman between 18 and 30 years old in good health. The conserved cysteine and the conserved F or W are not part of the CDR3 here. The D gene is left open where the match is weak.

CDR3: ASSWAERSNQPQH
V: TRBV27
D: NA
J: TRBJ1-5

CDR3: ASSPDRVVRNQPQH
V: TRBV27
D: TRBD1
J: TRBJ1-5

CDR3: ASSVEPSSNQPQH
V: TRBV9
D: NA
J: TRBJ1-5

CDR3: ASSSGQVGTEAF
V: TRBV5-4
D: TRBD1
J: TRBJ1-1

CDR3: ASSLRDNEQF
V: TRBV11-1
D: NA
J: TRBJ2-1

CDR3: ASSTRTENTGELF
V: TRBV7-2
D: NA
J: TRBJ2-2

CDR3: ASSYSTSGSYEQY
V: TRBV6-5
D: TRBD2
J: TRBJ2-7

CDR3: ASSQGLLSASTDTQY
V: TRBV4-3
D: NA
J: TRBJ2-3

CDR3: ASSSYMGETQY
V: TRBV7-2
D: NA
J: TRBJ2-5

CDR3: ASRPYLETSGRYNEQF
V: TRBV13
D: TRBD2
J: TRBJ2-1

CDR3: ATRNSGANVLT
V: TRBV19
D: NA
J: TRBJ2-6

CDR3: ASSQFSDTYNEQF
V: TRBV4-3
D: NA
J: TRBJ2-1

CDR3: ASSTIPGPSEAF
V: TRBV19
D: NA
J: TRBJ1-1

CDR3: ASSPQGSNTEAF
V: TRBV28
D: NA
J: TRBJ1-1

CDR3: ASSIIETQY
V: TRBV2
D: NA
J: TRBJ2-5

CDR3: ASSLMTGESSEAF
V: TRBV7-9
D: TRBD1
J: TRBJ1-1

CDR3: ASRSNEETQY
V: TRBV5-1
D: NA
J: TRBJ2-5

CDR3: ASNGGRQQETQY
V: TRBV19
D: NA
J: TRBJ2-5

CDR3: ASSLRPLGASGSGALETQY
V: TRBV7-3
D: TRBD2
J: TRBJ2-5

CDR3: ASSLEVGINEQF
V: TRBV13
D: NA
J: TRBJ2-1

CDR3: ATSRDPSGSPDTQY
V: TRBV15
D: TRBD2
J: TRBJ2-3

CDR3: ASSSDRSGETQY
V: TRBV19
D: NA
J: TRBJ2-5

CDR3: ASSLASGNSYNEQF
V: TRBV7-6
D: TRBD2
J: TRBJ2-1

CDR3: AGGRKETQY
V: TRBV28
D: NA
J: TRBJ2-5

CDR3: ASSLEAYTEAF
V: TRBV10-2
D: NA
J: TRBJ1-1

CDR3: ASSPGQTGELF
V: TRBV18
D: NA
J: TRBJ2-2

CDR3: ASSRSETNTGELF
V: TRBV4-1
D: NA
J: TRBJ2-2

CDR3: ASSAGTAGRETQY
V: TRBV9
D: NA
J: TRBJ2-5

CDR3: ASSSPGTSGEQY
V: TRBV27
D: NA
J: TRBJ2-7

CDR3: ASKGASLAETQY
V: TRBV6-5
D: NA
J: TRBJ2-5

CDR3: ASSLGRGPGQVETQY
V: TRBV13
D: NA
J: TRBJ2-5

CDR3: ASSMGLVRSYEQY
V: TRBV5-4
D: TRBD2
J: TRBJ2-7

CDR3: ASRVSGSETQY
V: TRBV2
D: TRBD2
J: TRBJ2-5

CDR3: ASTPGGVPYEQY
V: TRBV28
D: TRBD2
J: TRBJ2-7

CDR3: ASSQARQGFAEKLF
V: TRBV4-2
D: TRBD1
J: TRBJ1-4

CDR3: AISPKVNTGELF
V: TRBV10-3
D: NA
J: TRBJ2-2

CDR3: ASSLHYTGELF
V: TRBV18
D: NA
J: TRBJ2-2

CDR3: ASSPGQGPYGYT
V: TRBV6-5
D: TRBD1
J: TRBJ1-2

CDR3: ASTQPANGRAFYNEQF
V: TRBV7-8
D: TRBD2
J: TRBJ2-1

CDR3: ASSPPGGARDTQY
V: TRBV18
D: TRBD2
J: TRBJ2-3

CDR3: ASSQVGLDNEQF
V: TRBV14
D: NA
J: TRBJ2-1

CDR3: ASSLGLYNEQF
V: TRBV19
D: NA
J: TRBJ2-1

CDR3: ASSLDLGPGNTIY
V: TRBV13
D: NA
J: TRBJ1-3

CDR3: ASSFQSHETQY
V: TRBV5-1
D: NA
J: TRBJ2-5

CDR3: ASSLTVVTGDTQY
V: TRBV11-2
D: NA
J: TRBJ2-3

CDR3: ASSLDGRANTGELF
V: TRBV7-2
D: NA
J: TRBJ2-2